These 5 T cell receptor beta chains were all obtained from the same sample, sequenced in a study of CD8 T cells in Susac syndrome. Reverse transcription used about 0.5 to 1 ug RNA and random hexamers. TCRdb reanalysed the immunoSEQ multiplex PCR reads using MiXCR and keeps one entry per CDR3 protein. The sample has about 120,000 distinct CDR3 sequences, 94% seen once; the top ten hold roughly 0.095%. Sequenced sample: CD4+ T cells from PBMCs. Source of these receptors: a human donor in good health.

The rearrangement links TRBV6-5 to TRBJ2-7, with a weak D call TRBD1 (7 bases). CDR3 size: 13 residues. Per the germline V gene, CDR1 is MNHEY and CDR2 is SVGAGI. Trimming removed 6 bases from V and 0 bases from J, with 9 bases in between. CDR3 sequence reads: CASSQGGSYEQYF. The CDR3 DNA reads as TGTGCCAGCAGCCAGGGGGGCTCCTACGAGCAGTACTTC.

The gene calls are TRBV6-5 and TRBJ1-5; 9 bases line up with TRBD1. The CDR3 has 16 residues. Germline loops: CDR1 MNHEY, CDR2 SVGAGI. The trim removed 4 bases at V and 5 bases at J, leaving 9 bases unmatched. The CDR3 nucleotides are TGTGCCAGCAGTTCGTCGACAGGGGGGGGCCATCAGCCCCAGCATTTT. Amino acids: CASSSSTGGGHQPQHF.

V usage is TRBV24-1 and J usage is TRBJ2-1, with D hard to call. Trimming cost V 5 bases and J 9 bases, with 16 bases left between them. CDR1 and CDR2 (germline): KGHDR, SFDVKD. CDR3 length: 14 residues. The CDR3 loop reads CATSARRSGGEQFF. CDR3 bases: TGTGCCACCAGTGCGAGGCGTTCCGGCGGTGAGCAGTTCTTC.

The chain carries TRBV5-1 and TRBJ2-2; D remains unclear. Germline V gene data show CDR1 as SGHRS and CDR2 as YFSETQ. Trimming left V 2 bases short and J 1 base short, with 9 bases between. This CDR3 is built from 15 residues. The CDR3 protein is CASSLPGGNTGELFF. CDR3 in DNA: TGCGCCAGCAGCTTACCAGGCGGGAACACCGGGGAGCTGTTTTTT.

The V and J genes are TRBV30 and TRBJ1-5, with D possibly matching TRBD1 (6 bases). The CDR3 runs to 13 residues. Germline CDR1 is GTSNPN and CDR2 is SVGIG (reference sequence). The germline V and J ends were trimmed by 0 bases and 6 bases, with 9 bases remaining between them. The CDR3 DNA sequence: TGTGCCTGGAGTGTACAGGGAACTCAGCCCCAGCATTTT. Residues: CAWSVQGTQPQHF.